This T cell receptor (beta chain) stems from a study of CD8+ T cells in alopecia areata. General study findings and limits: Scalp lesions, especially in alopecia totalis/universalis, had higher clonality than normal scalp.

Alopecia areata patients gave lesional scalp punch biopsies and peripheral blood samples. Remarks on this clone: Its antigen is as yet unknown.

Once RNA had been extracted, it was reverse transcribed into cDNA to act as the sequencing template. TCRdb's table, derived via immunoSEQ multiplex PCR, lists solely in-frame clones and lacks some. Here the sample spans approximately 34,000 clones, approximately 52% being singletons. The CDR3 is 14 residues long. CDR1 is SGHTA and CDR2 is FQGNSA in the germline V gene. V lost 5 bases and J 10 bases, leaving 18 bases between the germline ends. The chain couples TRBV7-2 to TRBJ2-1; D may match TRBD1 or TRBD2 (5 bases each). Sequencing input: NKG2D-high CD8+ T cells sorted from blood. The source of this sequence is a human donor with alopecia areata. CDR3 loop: CASSPRAQRREQFF. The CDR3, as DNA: TGTGCCAGCAGCCCCAGGGCCCAGCGGCGCGAGCAGTTCTTC.